These 21 T cell receptor beta chains were sequenced from one sample in a study of blood T cell repertoires in COVID-19 (TCRdb year 2020). Library method: the immunoSEQ multiplex PCR assay. TCRdb took over this immuneACCESS table, retaining in-frame rearrangements with V and J assigned. Such tables are incomplete; in checked studies, under half of the missing clones stem from an unresolved V gene, and the remainder is unexplained. Across this sample there are 250,000 to 350,000 clones, with more than 85% seen only once. The leading ten clones occupy 2% to 2.5% of the sample. The sequencing input was peripheral blood. These receptors all come from a woman in her twenties or thirties with COVID-19, enrolled during active disease.

The CDR3 spells CASSYAGQGITDTQYF. CDR3 nucleotide sequence: TGTGCCAGCAGTTACGCGGGACAGGGGATCACAGATACGCAGTATTTT. The chain has TRBV6-2 or TRBV6-3 and TRBJ2-3; 10 bases are shared with TRBD1. The CDR3 has 16 residues. V lost 2 bases to trimming and J lost 2 bases; unmatched junction nucleotides: 4. Per germline, CDR1 MNHEY and CDR2 SVGEGT.

The chain carries TRBV30 and TRBJ2-1; 13 nucleotides align to TRBD2. Germline CDR1 and CDR2: GTSNPN and SVGIG (reference sequence). CDR3 size: 18 residues. J was trimmed by 0 bases and V by 3 bases; bases with no gene match: 8. In nucleotides, the CDR3 is TGTGCCTGGAGCGGCAGGGGACTAGCGGGACGCTCCTACAATGAGCAGTTCTTC. Protein: CAWSGRGLAGRSYNEQFF.

The chain employs TRBV28 and TRBJ1-2, with TRBD1 matching 9 bases. V was clipped by 6 bases and J by 8 bases; unmatched bases: 16. The germline V gene encodes CDR1 MDHEN and CDR2 SYDVKM. The CDR3 has 16 residues. Written as DNA, the CDR3 is TGTGCCAGCAGAATAACCCTACAGGGGGCGCTAGGGGGCTACACCTTC. This translates into CASRITLQGALGGYTF.

The CDR3 loop is CSASSGSYGDEQYF. In DNA form, the CDR3 reads TGCAGTGCTAGTAGCGGGTCCTACGGGGACGAGCAGTACTTC. The chain employs TRBV20-1 and TRBJ2-7, with 7 bases aligning to TRBD2. The CDR3 totals 14 residues. The J segment lost 5 bases and the V segment lost 3 bases, leaving 10 bases of the junction unmatched. Germline V CDR1 and CDR2: DFQATT, SNEGSKA (reference sequence).

V usage is TRBV2 and J usage is TRBJ1-2, with D possibly matching TRBD1 (5 bases). This CDR3 is 14 amino acids long. V lost 5 bases and J 4 bases, leaving 14 bases between the germline ends. CDR1 is SNHLY and CDR2 is FYNNEI in the germline V gene. For the CDR3, the DNA is TGTGCCAGCAGTCGTCAAGCAGGGTCCTATGGCTACACCTTC. This translates into CASSRQAGSYGYTF.

The chain combines TRBV19 with TRBJ1-2; D may be TRBD1 (6 bases). This CDR3 is 16 amino acids long. Germline CDR1 LNHDA, CDR2 SQIVND (reference sequence). The germline V and J ends were trimmed by 5 bases and 8 bases, with 24 bases remaining between them. The CDR3 sequence: CASSGTGTTLRGGYTF. CDR3 nucleotides: TGTGCCAGTAGTGGAACCGGGACAACCCTTCGAGGGGGCTACACCTTC. Together with reference TRBV19 and TRBJ1-2, the CDR3 gives the full variable domain: DGGITQSPKYLFRKEGQNVTLSCEQNLNHDAMYWYRQDPGQGLRLIYYSQIVNDFQKGDIAEGYSVSREKKESFPLTVTSAQKNPTAFYLCASSGTGTTLRGGYTFGSGTRLTVV.

The chain joins TRBV5-1 to TRBJ2-3, with no clear D. Between the trimmed V and J ends, which lost 2 bases and 4 bases, there was a span of 11 bases. Germline loops: CDR1 SGHRS, CDR2 YFSETQ. The CDR3 has 14 amino acids. The CDR3 DNA is TGCGCCAGCAGCTTTTTGCGTCTCGCAGATACGCAGTATTTT. Encoded protein: CASSFLRLADTQYF.

The chain has TRBV2 and TRBJ2-1, with 7 bases matching TRBD2. Germline CDR1 reads SNHLY; CDR2 reads FYNNEI. This CDR3 is 16 amino acids long. The ends lost 5 bases at V and 5 bases at J; junction bases unmatched: 12. CDR3 loop: CASSLIAGPIDNEQFF. In DNA, the CDR3 is TGTGCCAGCAGTTTAATAGCGGGCCCTATTGACAATGAGCAGTTCTTC.

The chain carries TRBV9 and TRBJ2-1; 11 bases line up with TRBD2. Germline assignment: CDR1 SGDLS and CDR2 YYNGEE. V dropped 4 bases and J dropped 0; count of bases not matched to a gene: 9. CDR3 length equals 18 residues. In nucleotides, the CDR3 is TGTGCCAGCAGCCAACACGGGACTAGCGGACTCTCCTACAATGAGCAGTTCTTC. Translating gives CASSQHGTSGLSYNEQFF. The variable domain in full, completed from reference TRBV9 and TRBJ2-1, reads DSGVTQTPKHLITATGQRVTLRCSPRSGDLSVYWYQQSLDQGLQFLIQYYNGEERAKGNILERFSAQQFPDLHSELNLSSLELGDSALYFCASSQHGTSGLSYNEQFFGPGTRLTVL.

This chain connects TRBV2 to TRBJ2-7; D possibly corresponds to TRBD1 (6 bases). The V end was cut by 4 bases, the J end by 3 bases, with 13 bases between. The CDR3 covers 14 residues. Looked up from germline, CDR1 is SNHLY and CDR2 is FYNNEI. The CDR3 DNA is TGTGCCAGCAGTGTGAAACAGGGTATCTACGAGCAGTACTTC. It yields the protein CASSVKQGIYEQYF.

This clone came up once. The J gene is TRBJ2-5, the V gene TRBV6-5; 9 nucleotides agree with TRBD1. The V gene's germline CDR1 is MNHEY and CDR2 SVGAGI. This CDR3 has 15 residues. V was clipped by 5 bases and J by 0 bases; unmatched bases: 4. The CDR3 here is CASSHGTGNQETQYF. The CDR3, as DNA: TGTGCCAGCAGTCACGGGACAGGGAACCAAGAGACCCAGTACTTC.

The chain joins TRBV28 to TRBJ2-7; 9 bases are shared with TRBD1. Germline CDR1 is MDHEN and CDR2 is SYDVKM. The ends lost 10 bases at V and 3 bases at J; junction bases unmatched: 10. The CDR3 loop spans 14 amino acids. The CDR3 DNA reads as TGTGCCACTTATACCGGGACAGGGTACTACGAGCAGTACTTC. It is translated as CATYTGTGYYEQYF.

The chain joins TRBV10-3 to TRBJ2-3, with 13 positions matching TRBD2. The CDR3 totals 15 residues. Looked up from germline, CDR1 is ENHRY and CDR2 is SYGVKD. After removal of 6 bases from V and 5 bases from J, the junction contained 5 bases not matched to a gene. The CDR3 DNA follows: TGTGCCATCAGCGCTGGACTAGCGGGAGAAGATACGCAGTATTTT. Its protein product is CAISAGLAGEDTQYF.

The chain couples TRBV6-1 to TRBJ2-7; 7 positions agree with TRBD2. With 4 bases clipped from V and 0 bases from J, the junction kept 9 bases outside the gene matches. Germline CDR1 reads MNHNS; CDR2 reads SASEGT. This CDR3 is 16 amino acids long. Written as DNA, the CDR3 is TGTGCCAGCAGTGGAAAGCGGGGAGGCGTCTCCTACGAGCAGTACTTC. Encoded protein: CASSGKRGGVSYEQYF.

The chain joins TRBV9 to TRBJ2-1; possible D gene TRBD2, 5 bases. This CDR3 has 12 residues. CDR1 and CDR2 from the germline V gene are SGDLS and YYNGEE. Trimming removed 0 bases at V and 9 bases at J, with 7 bases between. The CDR3 loop reads CASSVASTEQFF. DNA for the CDR3: TGTGCCAGCAGCGTAGCTAGCACTGAGCAGTTCTTC.

The V call is TRBV6-2 or TRBV6-3, the J call TRBJ2-2; the D gene is possibly TRBD1 (6 bases). The CDR3 runs 20 residues. CDR1 is MNHEY and CDR2 is SVGEGT in the germline V gene. The ends were cut back, 0 bases at V and 0 bases at J, with 20 bases in the middle. The CDR3 DNA follows: TGTGCCAGCAGTTACTCATTCCAAATACAGGGTAACGCGAACACCGGGGAGCTGTTTTTT. Its protein is CASSYSFQIQGNANTGELFF.

The chain combines TRBV6-5 with TRBJ1-5; possible D gene TRBD1, 5 bases. Per the germline V gene, CDR1 is MNHEY and CDR2 is SVGAGI. V lost 3 bases and J lost 7, with 16 bases in between. The CDR3 totals 15 residues. The CDR3 region has the DNA TGTGCCAGCAGTTATGATGGAGGGGCGGGACAGCCCCAGCATTTT. Protein product: CASSYDGGAGQPQHF.

V usage is TRBV14 and J usage is TRBJ1-1; D gene uncertain. Germline-derived CDR1 and CDR2 are SGHDN and FVKESK. The CDR3 length is 11 residues. Trimming removed 3 bases at V and 5 bases at J, with 4 bases between. The CDR3 DNA is TGTGCCAGCAGCCAGCGAACTGAAGCTTTCTTT. This codes for CASSQRTEAFF.

The chain employs TRBV5-1 and TRBJ1-2; 7 bases match TRBD1. The V gene end was trimmed by 4 bases and the J gene end by 0 bases; junction bases not matched to a gene: 15. Germline V gene data show CDR1 as SGHRS and CDR2 as YFSETQ. The CDR3 consists of 18 residues. In DNA, the CDR3 is TGCGCCAGCAGCCCGTTGACAGGGTTATCCGAAACTAACTATGGCTACACCTTC. This translates into CASSPLTGLSETNYGYTF.

The J gene is TRBJ1-5, the V gene TRBV5-4; 9 nucleotides line up with TRBD1. CDR3 length: 14 residues. Unmatched junction bases numbered 0, after V lost 0 bases and J lost 5 bases. The germline CDR1 and CDR2 sequences are SGHNT and YYREEE (reference sequence). CDR3 in amino acids: CASSLGTGDQPQHF. In DNA form, the CDR3 reads TGTGCCAGCAGCTTGGGGACAGGGGATCAGCCCCAGCATTTT.

The chain carries TRBV6-2 or TRBV6-3 and TRBJ2-7; TRBD2 is a possible D gene (5 bases). CDR1 is MNHEY, CDR2 SVGEGT, per germline. This CDR3 has 16 residues. Deletions cut 2 bases from V and 6 bases from J, with 20 bases between. CDR3 loop: CASSYGLAGSSFEQYF. CDR3 DNA: TGTGCCAGCAGTTACGGGCTAGCTGGTAGTTCATTCGAGCAGTACTTC.